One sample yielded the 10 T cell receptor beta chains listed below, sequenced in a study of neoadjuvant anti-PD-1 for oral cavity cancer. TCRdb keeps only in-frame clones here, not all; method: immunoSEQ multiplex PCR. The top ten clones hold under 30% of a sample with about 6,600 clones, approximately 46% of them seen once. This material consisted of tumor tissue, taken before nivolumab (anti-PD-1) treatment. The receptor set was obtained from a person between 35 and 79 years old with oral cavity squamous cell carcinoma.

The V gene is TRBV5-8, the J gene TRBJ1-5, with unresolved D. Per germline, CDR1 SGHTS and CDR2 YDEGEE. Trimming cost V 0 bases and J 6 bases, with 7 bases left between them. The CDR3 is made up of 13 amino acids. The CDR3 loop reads CASSLAAAQPQHF. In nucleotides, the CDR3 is TGTGCCAGCAGCTTGGCCGCAGCTCAGCCCCAGCATTTT.

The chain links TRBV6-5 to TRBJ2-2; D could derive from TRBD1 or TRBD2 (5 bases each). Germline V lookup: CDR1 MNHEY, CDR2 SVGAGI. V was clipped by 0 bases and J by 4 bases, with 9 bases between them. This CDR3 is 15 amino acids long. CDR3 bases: TGTGCCAGCAGTTACTCGAGGGGAGTCACCGGGGAGCTGTTTTTT. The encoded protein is CASSYSRGVTGELFF.

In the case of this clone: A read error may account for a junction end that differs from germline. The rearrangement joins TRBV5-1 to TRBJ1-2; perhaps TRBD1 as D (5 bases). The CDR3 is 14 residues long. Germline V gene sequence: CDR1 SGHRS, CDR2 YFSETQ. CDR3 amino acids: CASSLRQGVYGYTF. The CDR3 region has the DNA TGTGCCAGCAGCTTGAGGCAGGGAGTCTATGGCTACACCTTC.

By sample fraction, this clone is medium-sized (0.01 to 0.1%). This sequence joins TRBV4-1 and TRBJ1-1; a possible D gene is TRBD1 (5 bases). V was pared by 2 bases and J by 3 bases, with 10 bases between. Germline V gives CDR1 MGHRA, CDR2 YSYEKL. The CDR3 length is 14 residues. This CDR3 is CASSQPDRDTEAFF. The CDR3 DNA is TGCGCCAGCAGCCAACCAGACAGAGACACTGAAGCTTTCTTT.

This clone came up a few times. Here the CDR3 DNA reads TGTGCCAGCCGCGCGGGGCAGGGGTTCGGCGAGCAGTACTTC. Translating gives CASRAGQGFGEQYF. The chain has TRBV2 and TRBJ2-7, with D perhaps assigned TRBD1 or TRBD2 (6 bases each). V lost 8 bases and J 6 bases, leaving 20 bases between the germline ends. Germline V lookup: CDR1 SNHLY, CDR2 FYNNEI. The CDR3 has 14 amino acids.

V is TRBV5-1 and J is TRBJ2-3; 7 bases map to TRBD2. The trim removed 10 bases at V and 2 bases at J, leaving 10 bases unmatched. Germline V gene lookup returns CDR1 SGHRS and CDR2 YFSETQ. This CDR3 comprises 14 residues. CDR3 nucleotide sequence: TGCGCCTGTGGGAGGGAAGCCTACACAGATACGCAGTATTTT. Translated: CACGREAYTDTQYF.

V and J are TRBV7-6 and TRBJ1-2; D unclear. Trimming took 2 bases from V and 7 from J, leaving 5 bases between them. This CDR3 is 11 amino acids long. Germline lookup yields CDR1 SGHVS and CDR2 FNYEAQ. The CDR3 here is CASSLSRGYTF. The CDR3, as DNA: TGTGCCAGCAGCTTATCACGTGGCTACACCTTC.

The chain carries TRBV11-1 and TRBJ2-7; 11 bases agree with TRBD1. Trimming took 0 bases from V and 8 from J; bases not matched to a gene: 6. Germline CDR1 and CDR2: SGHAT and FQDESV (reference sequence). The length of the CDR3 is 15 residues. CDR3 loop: CASSLAARDRGKQYF. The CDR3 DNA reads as TGTGCCAGCAGCTTAGCAGCCCGGGACAGGGGGAAGCAGTACTTC.

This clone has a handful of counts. This CDR3 is CASSPGPTAYGYTF. The CDR3 DNA reads as TGTGCCAGCAGCCCGGGACCGACGGCCTATGGCTACACCTTC. The chain carries TRBV7-3 and TRBJ1-2; weak D call: TRBD1 (5 bases). V lost 5 bases and J 4 bases, leaving 14 bases between the germline ends. The CDR3 runs 14 residues. CDR1 and CDR2 from the germline V gene are SGHTA and FQGTGA.

The CDR3 sequence is CASRKQGWNEQFF. The CDR3 bases are TGTGCCAGCAGGAAACAGGGGTGGAATGAGCAGTTCTTC. V usage is TRBV5-4 and J usage is TRBJ2-1; 7 bases are shared with TRBD1. The V gene end was trimmed by 5 bases and the J gene end by 7 bases; junction bases not matched to a gene: 6. The CDR3 contains 13 residues. Germline V gene sequence: CDR1 SGHNT, CDR2 YYREEE (reference sequence).